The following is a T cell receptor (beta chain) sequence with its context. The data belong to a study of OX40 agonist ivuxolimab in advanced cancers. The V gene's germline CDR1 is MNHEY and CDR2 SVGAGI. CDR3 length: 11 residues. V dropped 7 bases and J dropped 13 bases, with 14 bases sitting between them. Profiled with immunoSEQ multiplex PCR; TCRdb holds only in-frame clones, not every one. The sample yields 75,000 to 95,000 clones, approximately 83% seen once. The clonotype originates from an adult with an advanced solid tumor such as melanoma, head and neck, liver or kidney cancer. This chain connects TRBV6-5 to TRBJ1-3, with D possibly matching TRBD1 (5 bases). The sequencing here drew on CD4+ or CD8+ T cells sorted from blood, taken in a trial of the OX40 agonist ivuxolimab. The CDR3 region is CASTAGGPIYF. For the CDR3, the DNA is TGTGCCAGCACCGCGGGGGGACCGATATATTTT.